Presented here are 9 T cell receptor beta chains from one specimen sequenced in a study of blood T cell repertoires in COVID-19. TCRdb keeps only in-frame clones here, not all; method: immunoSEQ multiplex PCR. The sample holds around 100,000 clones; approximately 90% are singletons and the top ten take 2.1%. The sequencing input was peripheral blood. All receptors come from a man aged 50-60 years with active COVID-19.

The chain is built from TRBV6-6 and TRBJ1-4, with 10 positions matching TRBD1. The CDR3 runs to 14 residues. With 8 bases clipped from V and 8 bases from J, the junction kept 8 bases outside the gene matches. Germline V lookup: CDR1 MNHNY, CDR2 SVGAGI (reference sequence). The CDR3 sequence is CASVRDRGKEKLFF. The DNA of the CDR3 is TGTGCCAGCGTAAGGGACAGGGGAAAGGAAAAACTGTTTTTT.

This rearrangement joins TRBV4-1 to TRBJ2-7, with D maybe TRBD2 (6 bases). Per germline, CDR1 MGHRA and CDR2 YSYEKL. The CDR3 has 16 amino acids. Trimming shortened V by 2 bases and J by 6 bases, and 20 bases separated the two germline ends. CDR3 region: CASSQRINPGGLEQYF. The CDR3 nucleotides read TGCGCCAGCAGCCAACGCATTAACCCCGGGGGTCTCGAGCAGTACTTC.

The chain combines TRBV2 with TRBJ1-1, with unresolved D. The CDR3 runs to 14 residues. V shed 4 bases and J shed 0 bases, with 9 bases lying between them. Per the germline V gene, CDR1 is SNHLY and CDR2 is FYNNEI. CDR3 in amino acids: CASSVRGMNTEAFF. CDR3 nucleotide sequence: TGTGCCAGCAGTGTCCGGGGTATGAACACTGAAGCTTTCTTT.

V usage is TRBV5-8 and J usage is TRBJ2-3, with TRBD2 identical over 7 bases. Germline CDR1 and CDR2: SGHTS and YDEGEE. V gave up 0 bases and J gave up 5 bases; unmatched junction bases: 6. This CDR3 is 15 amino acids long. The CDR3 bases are TGTGCCAGCAGCTTGGGGCTAGCGGCCATAGATACGCAGTATTTT. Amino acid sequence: CASSLGLAAIDTQYF. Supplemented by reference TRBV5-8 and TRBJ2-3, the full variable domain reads EAGVTQSPTHLIKTRGQQATLRCSPISGHTSVYWYQQALGLGLQFLLWYDEGEERNRGNFPPRFSGRQFPNYSSELNVNALELEDSALYLCASSLGLAAIDTQYFGPGTRLTVL.

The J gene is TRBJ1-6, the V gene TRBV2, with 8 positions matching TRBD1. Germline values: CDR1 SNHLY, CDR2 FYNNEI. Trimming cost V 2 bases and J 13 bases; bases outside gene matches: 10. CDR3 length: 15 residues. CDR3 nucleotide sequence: TGTGCCAGCAGTGAAAACTCTCGGACAGGGCGCCCCCTCCACTTT. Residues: CASSENSRTGRPLHF.

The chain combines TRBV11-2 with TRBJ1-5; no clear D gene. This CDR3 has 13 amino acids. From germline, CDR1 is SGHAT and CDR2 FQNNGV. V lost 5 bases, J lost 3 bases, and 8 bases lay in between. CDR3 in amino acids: CASSPDVNQPQHF. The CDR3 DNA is TGTGCCAGCAGCCCAGATGTCAATCAGCCCCAGCATTTT.

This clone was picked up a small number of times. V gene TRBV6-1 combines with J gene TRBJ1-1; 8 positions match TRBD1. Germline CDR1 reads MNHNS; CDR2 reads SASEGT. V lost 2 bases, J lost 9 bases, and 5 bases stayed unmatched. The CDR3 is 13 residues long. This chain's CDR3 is CASSESWTGKAFF. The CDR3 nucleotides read TGTGCCAGCAGTGAATCCTGGACAGGGAAAGCTTTCTTT.

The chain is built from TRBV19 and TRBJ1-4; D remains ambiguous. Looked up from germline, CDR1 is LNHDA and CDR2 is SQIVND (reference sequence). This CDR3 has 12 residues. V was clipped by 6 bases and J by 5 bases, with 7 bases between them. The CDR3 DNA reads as TGTGCCAGTAGCCCCAGGAATGAAAAACTGTTTTTT. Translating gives CASSPRNEKLFF.

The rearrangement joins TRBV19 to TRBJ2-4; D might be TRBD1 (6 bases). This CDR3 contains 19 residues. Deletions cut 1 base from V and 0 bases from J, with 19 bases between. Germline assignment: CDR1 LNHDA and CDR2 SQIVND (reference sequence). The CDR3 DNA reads TGTGCCAGTAGTATAGTAGGGGGAACATTTCCCTTAGCCAAAAACATTCAGTACTTC. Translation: CASSIVGGTFPLAKNIQYF.